This T cell receptor beta chain was recorded in a study of shared clonotypes between healthy human individuals. On the study more broadly: Ranging from 18 to 49 in age, donors were two women and a few men. Overall study results and limits: Clonotypes which were not shared had lower generation probabilities than clonotypes that all four donors shared.

The V gene's germline CDR1 is SEHNR and CDR2 FQNEAQ (reference sequence). The CDR3 length is 15 residues. V was pared by 5 bases and J by 5 bases, with 7 bases of the junction left unmatched. A remark on this clone: Its matching antigen is unknown.

Authors' data handling: There were no quality scores in the junction-only immunoSEQ sequences, so filtering differed. Some clones are missing from TCRdb's copy, which holds only in-frame ones; the method was immunoSEQ multiplex PCR. V, J and clone size were drawn from that table, and D and trimming were deduced from the DNA. The sample consists of roughly 2.1 million clones, approximately 94% of them appearing once. The naive CD8 population came from CD45RO-negative cells selected for CCR7, without terminally differentiated effector memory CD45RA+ cells. Within Nashville, Tennessee resided all donors, each a Caucasian adult.

The genes are TRBV7-9 and TRBJ2-1; 9 positions match TRBD1. This TCR was sampled from a man between 18 and 35 years old in good health. Some clones in this sample may be carry-over from other donors' samples. Sequenced sample: naive CD8+ T cells from PBMCs. The CDR3 DNA reads TGTGCCAGCAGCCCTCCGGGACAGGGAAACAATGAGCAGTTCTTC. Amino acids: CASSPPGQGNNEQFF.